This T cell receptor (beta chain) was observed in a study of monozygotic twins with cystic fibrosis. At the level of the study: With about 15 PCR cycles, barcoded libraries came from around 2.9 micrograms of fragmented DNA.

The protocol was immunoSEQ multiplex PCR, while the TCRdb copy is restricted to in-frame clones and leaves out a portion. The sample contains more than 12,000 clones, 95% to 99% of which appear only once. This clone has a single count. What it recognizes is unknown. The ends were cut back, 2 bases at V and 7 bases at J, with 5 bases in the middle. This CDR3 has 10 amino acids. The germline gives CDR1 SQVTM, CDR2 ANQGSEA. Whole-study findings and limits: Clonality was generally low (median approximately 0.0095), higher in the most severe patients. Age, concordance and disease severity did not associate with shared CDR3 numbers.

This clonotype was obtained from a girl aged 2 to 9 with cystic fibrosis. The specimen was blood. The V and J genes are TRBV29-1 and TRBJ2-5; no reliable D call. The CDR3 loop is CSVEWLTQYF. The CDR3 bases are TGCAGCGTTGAATGGCTGACCCAGTACTTC.